This section outlines one T cell receptor beta chain sequence together with its context. The entry originates in a study of technical replicates of blood from several donors. The assay was immunoSEQ multiplex PCR, and TCRdb's table has in-frame clones only and misses some. In the table there are roughly 13,000 clones, 84% of which are singletons. The ends were cut back, 1 base at V and 0 bases at J, with 10 bases in the middle. This CDR3 is 16 amino acids long. The germline CDR1 and CDR2 sequences are SGHNT and YENEEA. This sequence joins TRBV11-3 and TRBJ2-1; a weak D match, TRBD2 (6 bases). Sequences were obtained from PBMCs. This receptor was taken from a human donor in good health. CDR3 loop: CASSLVAGSSYNEQFF. DNA for the CDR3: TGTGCCAGCAGCTTAGTGGCGGGGAGCTCCTACAATGAGCAGTTCTTC.